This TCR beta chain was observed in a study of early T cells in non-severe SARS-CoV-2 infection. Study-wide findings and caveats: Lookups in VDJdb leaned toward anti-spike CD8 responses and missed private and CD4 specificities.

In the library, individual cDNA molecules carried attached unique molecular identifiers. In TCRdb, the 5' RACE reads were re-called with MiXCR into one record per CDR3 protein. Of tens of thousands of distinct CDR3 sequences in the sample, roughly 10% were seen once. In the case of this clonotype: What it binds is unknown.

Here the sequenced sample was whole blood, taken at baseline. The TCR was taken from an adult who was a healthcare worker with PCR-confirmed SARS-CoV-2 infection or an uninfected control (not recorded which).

CDR3: CASSLVGAREDTQYF. The CDR3 DNA is TGTGCCAGCAGCTTAGTCGGGGCTCGAGAGGATACGCAGTATTTT. The chain has TRBV7-2 and TRBJ2-3; either TRBD1 or TRBD2 may supply D (5 bases each). The CDR3 extends over 15 amino acids. Trimming left V 1 base short and J 6 bases short, with 14 bases between. Germline CDR1 reads SGHTA; CDR2 reads FQGNSA.